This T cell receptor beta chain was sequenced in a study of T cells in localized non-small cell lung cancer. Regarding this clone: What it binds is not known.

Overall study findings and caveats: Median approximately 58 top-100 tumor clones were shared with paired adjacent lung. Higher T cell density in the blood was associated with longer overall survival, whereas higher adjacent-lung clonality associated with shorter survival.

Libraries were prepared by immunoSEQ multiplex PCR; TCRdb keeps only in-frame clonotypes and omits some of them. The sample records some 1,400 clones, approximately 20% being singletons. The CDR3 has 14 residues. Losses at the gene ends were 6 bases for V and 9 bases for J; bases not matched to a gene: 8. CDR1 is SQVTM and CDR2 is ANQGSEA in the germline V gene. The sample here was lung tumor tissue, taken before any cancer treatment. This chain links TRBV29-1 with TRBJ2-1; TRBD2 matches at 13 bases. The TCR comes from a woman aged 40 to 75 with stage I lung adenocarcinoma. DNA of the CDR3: TGCAGCGTGCTGACTAGCGGGGGGTTAGGTGAGCAGTTCTTC. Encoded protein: CSVLTSGGLGEQFF.